Presented here are 2 T cell receptor beta chains from one specimen sequenced in a study of identical twins. TCRdb redid the calling of the 5' RACE reads with MiXCR, one entry per CDR3 protein. The table includes hundreds of thousands of distinct CDR3 sequences, 8.5% to 9% detected once. The data were also submitted as part of a second study, on yellow fever vaccine responses in identical twins.

The sequenced sample consisted of PBMCs. Receptors were obtained from a woman between 18 and 29 years old in good health.

The chain uses TRBV20-1 and TRBJ1-1; D may be TRBD1 (5 bases). CDR1 is DFQATT and CDR2 is SNEGSKA in the germline V gene (reference sequence). The CDR3 sequence is 13 residues long. Trimming removed 2 bases at V and 7 bases at J, with 14 bases between. The CDR3 loop is CSARLDARGEAFF. As DNA, the CDR3 is TGCAGTGCTAGACTAGACGCAAGGGGTGAAGCTTTCTTT.

In this sample, this clonotype turned up a few times. The CDR3 region is CSAKVDSLGGQYYEQYF. DNA of the CDR3: TGCAGTGCTAAGGTCGACAGCCTCGGGGGGCAATACTACGAGCAGTACTTC. The chain has TRBV20-1 and TRBJ2-7; D perhaps matches TRBD2 (7 bases). Between the trimmed V and J ends, which lost 4 bases and 3 bases, there was a span of 25 bases. The CDR3 extends over 17 amino acids. CDR1 DFQATT and CDR2 SNEGSKA come from the germline V gene (reference sequence).